The clone carrying this T cell receptor beta chain was recorded many times. Its antigen is unknown. Total RNA extraction produced at least 5.5 micrograms (per sample) for the study. This record comes from a study of blood T cells in healthy people across ages. For the second PCR, which ran for roughly 6 to 12 cycles, a sample-barcoded 5' primer and a J-beta primer mix were used. TCRdb called the 5' RACE reads again in MiXCR, with one record for every CDR3 protein. Of hundreds of thousands of distinct CDR3 sequences in the sample, about a quarter are singletons; the top ten hold around 3%. Findings and limits, study-wide: Long-lived donors carried more naive CD4+ cells and greater diversity than aged donors.

CDR3 length: 17 residues. CDR1 SGHRS and CDR2 YFSETQ come from the germline V gene. J was trimmed by 6 bases and V by 0 bases; bases with no gene match: 10. This sample was shared with a second study, whose subject was T cells of mothers and their children. That report notes: No clones detected were persistent microchimeric T cell clones.

Input material: blood. J is TRBJ2-3 and V is TRBV5-1; the match to TRBD2 covers 10 bases. This sequence originates from a boy between 10 and 17 years old in good health. The CDR3 DNA follows: TGCGCCAGCAGCTTGGAACCTAGCGGGGGCCCCTCGGATACGCAGTATTTT. This encodes CASSLEPSGGPSDTQYF.